The 27 T cell receptor beta chains listed next were all sequenced from one sample in a study of T cells in localized non-small cell lung cancer. Generated by immunoSEQ multiplex PCR, the TCRdb table keeps only in-frame clones and is missing some. Among 100,000 to 150,000 clones listed, 89% were seen once. The source material was peripheral blood, sampled before any cancer treatment. These receptors all stem from a female donor over 55 with stage I lung adenocarcinoma.

The chain combines TRBV28 with TRBJ1-5; no firm D call. Germline V gene sequence: CDR1 MDHEN, CDR2 SYDVKM. This CDR3 spans 16 amino acids. Trimming removed 3 bases at V and 0 bases at J, with 12 bases between. In DNA form, the CDR3 reads TGTGCCAGCAGTTTGATTCGACCTAATAGCAATCAGCCCCAGCATTTT. Protein sequence: CASSLIRPNSNQPQHF.

The chain employs TRBV7-8 and TRBJ2-7; unclear D gene. Looked up from germline, CDR1 is SGHVS and CDR2 is FQNEAQ. V lost 1 base and J 4 bases, leaving 8 bases between the germline ends. This CDR3 contains 13 residues. The CDR3: CASSLGLSYEQYF. CDR3 nucleotides: TGTGCCAGCAGCTTAGGTCTCAGTTACGAGCAGTACTTC.

The chain links TRBV5-1 to TRBJ2-3, with D hard to call. The CDR3 runs 13 residues. V was shortened by 0 bases and J by 1 base, with 3 bases between the two germline ends. Germline V lookup: CDR1 SGHRS, CDR2 YFSETQ. CDR3 sequence (DNA): TGCGCCAGCAGCTTGGCTGGCACAGATACGCAGTATTTT. This translates into CASSLAGTDTQYF.

The J gene is TRBJ2-7, the V gene TRBV5-4; D tentatively fits TRBD1 or TRBD2 (5 bases each). Germline-derived CDR1 and CDR2 are SGHNT and YYREEE (reference sequence). With 3 bases removed from V and 7 bases from J, the gap between germline ends came to 23 bases. This CDR3 is built from 16 residues. The CDR3 nucleotides are TGTGCCAGCAGCTCGCAGCAGGGAGTAAGCTGGCGGGAGCAGTACTTC. This gives the protein CASSSQQGVSWREQYF.

The CDR3 bases are TGTGCCAGTAGTAAACGACTAGCGGGAGTAGGTGATACGCAGTATTTT. Its protein is CASSKRLAGVGDTQYF. The rearrangement links TRBV19 to TRBJ2-3; 12 nucleotides align to TRBD2. Trimming removed 4 bases from V and 6 bases from J; junction bases left unmatched: 8. The CDR3 consists of 16 residues. Germline V gene lookup returns CDR1 LNHDA and CDR2 SQIVND (reference sequence).

The chain recombines TRBV18 with TRBJ1-1; possible D gene TRBD1, 5 bases. Trimming shortened V by 8 bases and J by 0 bases, and 10 bases separated the two germline ends. The germline V gene encodes CDR1 KGHSH and CDR2 LQKENI. This CDR3 is 13 amino acids long. The CDR3: CASAGTLNTEAFF. The CDR3 nucleotides are TGTGCCAGCGCCGGGACCCTGAACACTGAAGCTTTCTTT.

This clone was detected only once. The V gene is TRBV27, the J gene TRBJ1-2, with D perhaps TRBD1 (5 bases). CDR1 MNHEY and CDR2 SMNVEV come from the germline V gene (reference sequence). The CDR3 loop spans 17 amino acids. V was trimmed by 1 base and J by 4 bases, leaving 19 bases between them. The CDR3 reads CASSLWSRGGTPYGYTF. CDR3 nucleotide sequence: TGTGCCAGCAGTTTATGGTCCCGGGGAGGGACGCCCTATGGCTACACCTTC.

This sequence joins TRBV10-3 and TRBJ2-2, with a weak D call TRBD2 (5 bases). Deletions cut 8 bases from V and 1 base from J, with 14 bases between. Germline loops: CDR1 ENHRY, CDR2 SYGVKD. This CDR3 spans 15 amino acids. CDR3 bases: TGTGCCATCCTAAGCGGAGAAAAGAACACCGGGGAGCTGTTTTTT. Its protein is CAILSGEKNTGELFF.

This chain connects TRBV5-8 to TRBJ2-1; no reliable D call. In germline, CDR1 is SGHTS, CDR2 YDEGEE. The ends were cut back, 4 bases at V and 3 bases at J, with 17 bases in the middle. This CDR3 is 16 amino acids long. The CDR3 region has the DNA TGTGCCAGCAGCCTCGGCAAACCCTCCTTCTACAATGAGCAGTTCTTC. It specifies CASSLGKPSFYNEQFF.

The count of this clone is one. This rearrangement joins TRBV28 to TRBJ2-1; TRBD2 matches at 7 bases. Germline loops: CDR1 MDHEN, CDR2 SYDVKM. J gave up 4 bases and V 7 bases, and 10 bases lay outside the gene matches. The CDR3 loop spans 15 amino acids. The CDR3 region has the DNA TGTGCCAGCATGGCTAGCGGAGGGCCGTACAATGAGCAGTTCTTC. Protein product: CASMASGGPYNEQFF.

CDR3 DNA sequence: TGTGCCAGCAGCTTAGTCCATCTGTTACCAGGAGGGGAGACCCAGTACTTC. This translates into CASSLVHLLPGGETQYF. The chain employs TRBV11-2 and TRBJ2-5; D might be TRBD2 (6 bases). CDR3 length: 17 amino acids. Trimming took 1 base from V and 5 from J, leaving 20 bases between them. Germline CDR1 is SGHAT and CDR2 is FQNNGV.

This clone turned up a few times. The CDR3 sequence: CATGSGGKPEQYF. The CDR3 DNA is TGTGCCACCGGAAGCGGAGGGAAGCCCGAGCAGTACTTC. J is TRBJ2-7 and V is TRBV6-5, with D maybe TRBD2 (6 bases). The CDR3 is made up of 13 amino acids. Germline CDR1 is MNHEY and CDR2 is SVGAGI. V gave up 10 bases and J gave up 6 bases, with 19 bases separating them.

The chain couples TRBV2 to TRBJ2-3; 9 bases are shared with TRBD1. Looked up from germline, CDR1 is SNHLY and CDR2 is FYNNEI. The J segment lost 2 bases and the V segment lost 6 bases, leaving 6 bases of the junction unmatched. The CDR3 length is 15 residues. The CDR3 region is CASRGTGIITDTQYF. The CDR3 nucleotides are TGTGCCAGCAGGGGGACAGGGATAATCACAGATACGCAGTATTTT.

The rearrangement uses TRBV28 and TRBJ2-3; 7 nucleotides line up with TRBD2. Trimming removed 4 bases from V and 4 bases from J; junction bases left unmatched: 5. The CDR3 has 14 residues. Germline CDR1 MDHEN, CDR2 SYDVKM. CDR3 bases: TGTGCCAGCAGTTCCGGGGGGAGCCCAGATACGCAGTATTTT. Residues: CASSSGGSPDTQYF.

This rearrangement joins TRBV5-4 to TRBJ2-3, with 9 nucleotides matching TRBD2. Per germline, CDR1 SGHNT and CDR2 YYREEE (reference sequence). This CDR3 spans 18 amino acids. V lost 0 bases to trimming and J lost 0 bases; unmatched junction nucleotides: 8. This CDR3 reads CASSLVGGRATSTDTQYF. CDR3 in DNA: TGTGCCAGCAGCTTGGTAGGCGGGAGGGCCACTAGCACAGATACGCAGTATTTT.

This chain links TRBV7-3 with TRBJ2-7; D is perhaps TRBD1 (5 bases). This CDR3 has 15 residues. The V end lost 2 bases, the J end lost 2 bases, and 13 bases lay between the germline ends. CDR1 is SGHTA, CDR2 FQGTGA, per germline. This CDR3 reads CASSLGAASAYEQYF. In DNA form, the CDR3 reads TGTGCCAGCAGCTTAGGGGCAGCCTCTGCCTACGAGCAGTACTTC.

This chain links TRBV28 with TRBJ1-1; perhaps TRBD1 as D (5 bases). Germline loops: CDR1 MDHEN, CDR2 SYDVKM. V gave up 3 bases and J gave up 11 bases, with 19 bases separating them. The CDR3 sequence is 14 residues long. The CDR3 is CASSFLQTAILAFF. The CDR3, as DNA: TGTGCCAGCAGTTTCCTTCAGACAGCAATTCTTGCTTTCTTT.

The chain carries TRBV10-1 and TRBJ2-1, with D possibly TRBD2 on 6 matching bases. Trimming took 5 bases from V and 1 from J, leaving 9 bases between them. Germline CDR1 is WNHNN and CDR2 is SYGVQD (reference sequence). CDR3 length equals 14 residues. CDR3 DNA: TGCGCCAGCAGTAATCGGGAGTCCTACAATGAGCAGTTCTTC. It specifies CASSNRESYNEQFF.

Comment on this clone: One end of the junction is discordant with germline, which a read error may explain. The chain links TRBV7-7 to TRBJ2-5; unclear D gene. Germline V gene lookup returns CDR1 SSHAT and CDR2 FNYEAQ (reference sequence). This CDR3 region has 14 residues. CDR3 DNA: TGTGCTAGCAGCTCCCAGGTTTTCCAAGAGACCCAGTACTTC. It codes for CASSSQVFQETQYF. Drawing the rest from reference TRBV7-7 and TRBJ2-5, the complete variable domain is GAGVSQSPRYKVTKRGQDVTLRCDPISSHATLYWYQQALGQGPEFLTYFNYEAQPDKSGLPSDRFSAERPEGSISTLTIQRTEQRDSAMYRCASSSQVFQETQYFGPGTRLLVL.

The chain carries TRBV29-1 and TRBJ2-1, with D unclear. Looked up from germline, CDR1 is SQVTM and CDR2 is ANQGSEA. This CDR3 region has 12 residues. Trimming removed 1 base at V and 10 bases at J, with 11 bases between. CDR3 in amino acids: CSVEAQDIEQFF. The CDR3 DNA follows: TGCAGCGTTGAAGCCCAGGATATCGAGCAGTTCTTC.

The genes are TRBV2 and TRBJ1-2, with TRBD1 matching 7 bases. Germline CDR1 and CDR2: SNHLY and FYNNEI. Losses at the gene ends were 10 bases for V and 4 bases for J; bases not matched to a gene: 12. The CDR3 length is 14 residues. The CDR3 DNA reads as TGTGCCACCCAACCCCCAGGGGGTGCCTATGGCTACACCTTC. This sequence encodes CATQPPGGAYGYTF.

This clone was counted a single time. The CDR3 region has the DNA TGTGCCAGCAGCAGAGGGCACTATTACACAGATACGCAGTATTTT. Its translation: CASSRGHYYTDTQYF. The chain links TRBV11-3 to TRBJ2-3, with a weak D call TRBD2 (5 bases). CDR3 size: 15 residues. Germline CDR1 reads SGHNT; CDR2 reads YENEEA. With 5 bases removed from V and 2 bases from J, the gap between germline ends came to 14 bases.

The genes are TRBV6-6 and TRBJ2-1; D is possibly TRBD2 (7 bases). The germline gives CDR1 MNHNY, CDR2 SVGAGI (reference sequence). The CDR3 has 15 residues. V was cut by 8 bases and J by 8 bases, with 22 bases left in between. The CDR3 nucleotides are TGTGCCAGCCTTATAGGGGGAGGGCCGCGGTATGAGCAGTTCTTC. This encodes CASLIGGGPRYEQFF.

The rearrangement joins TRBV5-4 to TRBJ2-5; D tentatively fits TRBD1 or TRBD2 (5 bases each). Deletions cut 1 base from V and 5 bases from J, with 15 bases between. The CDR3 has 15 amino acids. Germline CDR1 SGHNT, CDR2 YYREEE (reference sequence). CDR3 amino acids: CASSLIGQGGETQYF. CDR3 in DNA: TGTGCCAGCAGCTTGATAGGTCAGGGCGGGGAGACCCAGTACTTC.

This clone was recorded a few times. J is TRBJ2-7 and V is TRBV6-1; the D gene could be TRBD1 or TRBD2 (5 bases each). CDR1 MNHNS and CDR2 SASEGT come from the germline V gene. V gave up 1 base and J gave up 5 bases, with 15 bases separating them. The CDR3 contains 15 residues. The CDR3 DNA reads as TGTGCCAGCAGTGAAGGGGTAGGGGAGCGGAACGAGCAGTACTTC. Its translation is CASSEGVGERNEQYF.

V usage is TRBV7-2 and J usage is TRBJ2-1; TRBD2 agrees at 13 bases. The CDR3 has 14 amino acids. Germline V gene data show CDR1 as SGHTA and CDR2 as FQGNSA. V lost 1 base to trimming and J lost 10 bases; unmatched junction nucleotides: 1. CDR3 loop: CASSLEGLAGEQFF. CDR3 in DNA: TGTGCCAGCAGCTTAGAGGGACTAGCGGGAGAGCAGTTCTTC.

The rearrangement links TRBV12-5 to TRBJ1-1, with a tentative D call TRBD1 (6 bases). Germline loops: CDR1 LGHNT, CDR2 FRNRAP. CDR3 length: 12 residues. V shed 6 bases and J shed 7 bases, with 12 bases lying between them. The CDR3 region has the DNA TGTGCTAGTGGACGGGACAAGCATGAAGCTTTCTTT. Protein sequence: CASGRDKHEAFF.